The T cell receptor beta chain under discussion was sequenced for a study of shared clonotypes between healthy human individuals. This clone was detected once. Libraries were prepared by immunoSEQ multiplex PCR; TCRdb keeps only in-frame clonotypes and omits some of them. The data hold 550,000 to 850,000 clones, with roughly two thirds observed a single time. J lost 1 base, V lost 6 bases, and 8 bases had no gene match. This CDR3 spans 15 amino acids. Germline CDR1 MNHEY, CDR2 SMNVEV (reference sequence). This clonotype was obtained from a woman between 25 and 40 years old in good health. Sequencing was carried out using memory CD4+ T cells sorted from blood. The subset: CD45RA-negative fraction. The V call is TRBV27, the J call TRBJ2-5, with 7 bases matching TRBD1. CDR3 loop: CASRRTGNIQETQYF. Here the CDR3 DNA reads TGTGCCAGCAGGAGGACAGGAAACATCCAAGAGACCCAGTACTTC.